A single sample gave rise to the 28 T cell receptor beta chains below, sequenced in a study of long-term antiretroviral therapy in people with HIV (dated by TCRdb to 2021 to 2024). The immunoSEQ hsTCRB v3.0 assay was used at survey level resolution for TRB variable region sequencing. TCRdb provides this immuneACCESS table in a form limited to in-frame rearrangements. Some clones are lacking; in checked studies, under half of them reflect an unresolved V gene, and why the rest are absent is not known. The table for this sample lists 20,000 to 30,000 clones; roughly 85% of them were counted only once. The ten biggest clones cover 9% to 10% of the sample. The sample here was unsorted PBMCs, taken 1.2 years after starting antiretroviral therapy. The origin of the receptors is a woman aged 40 to 50 with HIV.

This chain joins TRBV5-1 and TRBJ2-7; no clear D. Germline loops: CDR1 SGHRS, CDR2 YFSETQ. Deletions cut 4 bases from V and 0 bases from J, with 14 bases between. The CDR3 spans 15 residues. CDR3 sequence reads: CASSDDTVTSYEQYF. DNA of the CDR3: TGCGCCAGCAGCGATGACACGGTAACCTCCTACGAGCAGTACTTC.

This clone has a handful of counts. The identical CDR3 is also encoded by other nucleotide sequences in the sample. The chain uses TRBV5-4 and TRBJ1-1, with D tentatively TRBD1 (5 bases). Trimming cost V 0 bases and J 7 bases, with 10 bases left between them. Germline V gene data show CDR1 as SGHNT and CDR2 as YYREEE (reference sequence). The CDR3 is 13 amino acids. DNA of the CDR3: TGTGCCAGCAGCTTGGGAGGGGTTAATGAAGCTTTCTTT. Its protein is CASSLGGVNEAFF.

CDR3 in DNA: TGTGCCAGCAGCCAAGATGAGGCCGGCTGGGGCCGGGAGCAGTACTTC. Protein: CASSQDEAGWGREQYF. The chain links TRBV4-2 to TRBJ2-7; the D gene is possibly TRBD1 (5 bases). The CDR3 length is 16 residues. Germline V CDR1 and CDR2: LGHNA, YNFKEQ. V lost 0 bases and J lost 7, with 19 bases in between.

The CDR3 is CASSNRGNEKLFF. The CDR3 coding sequence is TGTGCCAGTAGTAACAGGGGGAATGAAAAACTGTTTTTT. This rearrangement joins TRBV19 to TRBJ1-4; 8 nucleotides align to TRBD1. The CDR3 has 13 residues. V was clipped by 4 bases and J by 5 bases; unmatched bases: 0. Germline V CDR1 and CDR2: LNHDA, SQIVND (reference sequence).

This rearrangement joins TRBV7-8 to TRBJ2-7; 7 nucleotides agree with TRBD1. The CDR3 spans 15 residues. Germline CDR1 reads SGHVS; CDR2 reads FQNEAQ. J was trimmed by 0 bases and V by 1 base; bases with no gene match: 3. For the CDR3, the DNA is TGTGCCAGCAGCTTAGATTACAGGGGCTCCTACGAGCAGTACTTC. Translating it yields CASSLDYRGSYEQYF.

The chain carries TRBV11-3 and TRBJ1-2; D gene unclear. CDR3 length equals 11 residues. Per germline, CDR1 SGHNT and CDR2 YENEEA. V gave up 1 base and J gave up 7 bases, with 4 bases separating them. CDR3 loop: CASSLGGGYTF. The CDR3 DNA follows: TGTGCCAGCAGCTTAGGCGGTGGCTACACCTTC.

J is TRBJ1-3 and V is TRBV10-1; D gene uncertain. Trimming removed 3 bases from V and 0 bases from J, with 3 bases in between. Germline lookup yields CDR1 WNHNN and CDR2 SYGVQD (reference sequence). There are 13 residues in the CDR3. CDR3 region: CASSDGSGNTIYF. In DNA form, the CDR3 reads TGCGCCAGCAGTGACGGCTCTGGAAACACCATATATTTT.

The chain carries TRBV6-6 and TRBJ1-4; TRBD1 matches 8 bases. J was trimmed by 6 bases and V by 0 bases; bases with no gene match: 3. Germline CDR1 and CDR2: MNHNY and SVGAGI (reference sequence). The length of the CDR3 is 15 residues. Here the CDR3 reads CASSYSDRADEKLFF. Written as DNA, the CDR3 is TGTGCCAGCAGTTACTCGGACAGGGCGGATGAAAAACTGTTTTTT.

This chain connects TRBV7-6 to TRBJ2-2; D may be TRBD1 (6 bases). There are 14 residues in the CDR3. V shed 3 bases and J shed 1 base, with 6 bases lying between them. Germline CDR1 SGHVS, CDR2 FNYEAQ. The CDR3 DNA sequence: TGTGCCAGCAGCTTGACAGGGAACACCGGGGAGCTGTTTTTT. Its translation is CASSLTGNTGELFF.

This clone was detected only a few times. J is TRBJ1-3 and V is TRBV18; D gene unclear. V lost 2 bases and J 0 bases, leaving 14 bases between the germline ends. This CDR3 spans 17 amino acids. The germline gives CDR1 KGHSH, CDR2 LQKENI. DNA for the CDR3: TGTGCCAGCTCACCATCTCGGGCGCCCAGCTCTGGAAACACCATATATTTT. Translating gives CASSPSRAPSSGNTIYF.

This clone was found a few times. DNA of the CDR3: TGCGCCAGCAGTGGGGGGACAGAGACCACAGATACGCAGTATTTT. Protein product: CASSGGTETTDTQYF. The V and J genes are TRBV10-1 and TRBJ2-3, with 7 bases fitting TRBD1. The CDR3 has 15 amino acids. The trim removed 4 bases at V and 2 bases at J, leaving 6 bases unmatched. From germline, CDR1 is WNHNN and CDR2 SYGVQD (reference sequence).

This clone was picked up a small number of times. The chain is built from TRBV28 and TRBJ1-5; TRBD1 is a possible D gene (5 bases). This CDR3 comprises 15 residues. V dropped 4 bases and J dropped 3 bases, with 13 bases sitting between them. Germline V gene sequence: CDR1 MDHEN, CDR2 SYDVKM. Here the CDR3 DNA reads TGTGCCAGCAGTTCCTACAGGATGCTCAATCAGCCCCAGCATTTT. Translated, it gives CASSSYRMLNQPQHF.

The chain links TRBV9 to TRBJ1-1, with TRBD1 identical over 10 bases. V was pared by 0 bases and J by 5 bases, with 4 bases of the junction left unmatched. The CDR3 is 15 residues long. CDR1 and CDR2 (germline): SGDLS, YYNGEE. CDR3 in DNA: TGTGCCAGCAGCGTAGAGGGACAGGGGAAGACTGAAGCTTTCTTT. Protein: CASSVEGQGKTEAFF.

CDR3 bases: TGTGCCATCAGTCCGGACACCTACCGCGATGAGCAGTTCTTC. The encoded protein is CAISPDTYRDEQFF. This chain joins TRBV10-3 and TRBJ2-1, with D perhaps matching TRBD1 (5 bases). The CDR3 runs 14 residues. The germline CDR1 and CDR2 sequences are ENHRY and SYGVKD. V was cut by 5 bases and J by 8 bases, with 16 bases left in between.

This chain joins TRBV5-5 and TRBJ2-7, with D unresolved. The CDR3 spans 14 residues. Germline V gene lookup returns CDR1 SGHKS and CDR2 YYEKEE (reference sequence). Trimming removed 3 bases from V and 4 bases from J, with 14 bases in between. The CDR3 DNA follows: TGTGCCAGCAGCTCCACAAGCGCCAATTACGAGCAGTACTTC. This translates into CASSSTSANYEQYF.

The chain links TRBV7-9 to TRBJ2-4; 12 bases line up with TRBD2. The CDR3 runs 16 residues. Germline-derived CDR1 and CDR2 are SEHNR and FQNEAQ (reference sequence). Unmatched junction bases numbered 3, after V lost 5 bases and J lost 1 base. CDR3 nucleotide sequence: TGTGCCAGCAGCGTAACTAGCGGGGGGGCCAAAAACATTCAGTACTTC. It is translated as CASSVTSGGAKNIQYF. The full variable domain, completed using reference TRBV7-9 and TRBJ2-4, is DTGVSQNPRHKITKRGQNVTFRCDPISEHNRLYWYRQTLGQGPEFLTYFQNEAQLEKSRLLSDRFSAERPKGSFSTLEIQRTEQGDSAMYLCASSVTSGGAKNIQYFGAGTRLSVL.

On this clone: The sample carries other DNA sequences with the same CDR3. The CDR3 sequence: CASSFWGRDTQYF. CDR3 DNA: TGCGCCAGCAGCTTTTGGGGGCGGGATACGCAGTATTTT. This sequence joins TRBV5-1 and TRBJ2-3; a weak D match, TRBD1 (6 bases). The V end was cut by 2 bases, the J end by 6 bases, with 10 bases between. The CDR3 length is 13 residues. Germline CDR1 and CDR2: SGHRS and YFSETQ.

The rearrangement links TRBV4-1 to TRBJ2-7, with 8 bases fitting TRBD2. J gave up 6 bases and V 1 base, and 11 bases lay outside the gene matches. Germline CDR1 MGHRA, CDR2 YSYEKL. CDR3 length equals 16 residues. CDR3 DNA: TGCGCCAGCAGCCAAGTGACTAGCGCCTTAAGGGGCGAGCAGTACTTC. Amino acids: CASSQVTSALRGEQYF.

The V gene is TRBV7-9, the J gene TRBJ1-1; weak D call: TRBD1 (6 bases). Germline CDR1 and CDR2: SEHNR and FQNEAQ (reference sequence). This CDR3 region has 13 residues. V lost 5 bases, J lost 6 bases, and 13 bases lay in between. The CDR3 is CASSVQGPAEAFF. DNA of the CDR3: TGTGCCAGCAGCGTACAGGGTCCCGCTGAAGCTTTCTTT.

The chain joins TRBV5-6 to TRBJ2-7; 7 nucleotides agree with TRBD2. This CDR3 region has 15 residues. Looked up from germline, CDR1 is SGHDT and CDR2 is YYEEEE. With V trimmed by 0 bases and J by 2 bases, 5 bases remained unmatched. The CDR3 here is CASSLAAGATYEQYF. The CDR3 bases are TGTGCCAGCAGCTTGGCGGCGGGAGCAACCTACGAGCAGTACTTC. The full variable domain, in which reference TRBV5-6 and TRBJ2-7 provide the parts outside the CDR3, is DAGVTQSPTHLIKTRGQQVTLRCSPKSGHDTVSWYQQALGQGPQFIFQYYEEEERQRGNFPDRFSGHQFPNYSSELNVNALLLGDSALYLCASSLAAGATYEQYFGPGTRLTVT.

V usage is TRBV5-6 and J usage is TRBJ2-7; D is perhaps TRBD1 (5 bases). The CDR3 totals 14 residues. Germline CDR1 is SGHDT and CDR2 is YYEEEE. V shed 3 bases and J shed 4 bases, with 14 bases lying between them. In DNA, the CDR3 is TGTGCCAGCAGCTCCCCCAGGGAAGTGTACGAGCAGTACTTC. It codes for CASSSPREVYEQYF.

The chain recombines TRBV27 with TRBJ1-2; 7 bases map to TRBD1. The CDR3 has 16 amino acids. The germline V gene has CDR1 MNHEY and CDR2 SMNVEV (reference sequence). Trimming cost V 5 bases and J 3 bases; bases outside gene matches: 12. In nucleotides, the CDR3 is TGTGCCAGCAGTCCCTTTTTGGGACAGCGAGACTATGGCTACACCTTC. Translation: CASSPFLGQRDYGYTF.

V is TRBV5-5 and J is TRBJ1-5, with D perhaps matching TRBD1 (5 bases). This CDR3 is 14 amino acids long. CDR1 is SGHKS, CDR2 YYEKEE, per germline (reference sequence). The V and J ends lost 2 bases and 4 bases respectively, with 10 bases between them. The CDR3 loop is CASSFDDSNQPQHF. DNA of the CDR3: TGTGCCAGCAGCTTCGATGACAGTAATCAGCCCCAGCATTTT.

This chain links TRBV7-6 with TRBJ1-3; D might be TRBD1 (5 bases). Deletions cut 3 bases from V and 3 bases from J, with 12 bases between. This CDR3 comprises 15 residues. Per germline, CDR1 SGHVS and CDR2 FNYEAQ. The CDR3 region has the DNA TGTGCCAGCAGCTTCTCCCCGGGACGTGGAAACACCATATATTTT. Translation gives CASSFSPGRGNTIYF.

This chain joins TRBV2 and TRBJ2-3; a possible D gene is TRBD1 (6 bases). The CDR3 is 14 amino acids. Trimming left V 9 bases short and J 11 bases short, with 24 bases between. Per germline, CDR1 SNHLY and CDR2 FYNNEI. Here the CDR3 reads CASFTGTRSRGQYF. DNA for the CDR3: TGTGCCAGTTTCACCGGGACACGGTCCCGAGGGCAGTATTTT.

V gene TRBV29-1 combines with J gene TRBJ1-1; perhaps TRBD1 as D (6 bases). V was shortened by 6 bases and J by 4 bases, with 15 bases between the two germline ends. Germline assignment: CDR1 SQVTM and CDR2 ANQGSEA. This CDR3 region has 13 residues. The CDR3, as DNA: TGCAGCGTAGCACAGGGTCTGGGCACTGAAGCTTTCTTT. Translation: CSVAQGLGTEAFF.

The chain recombines TRBV6-6 with TRBJ2-7; TRBD1 matches at 10 bases. J gave up 5 bases and V 8 bases, and 6 bases lay outside the gene matches. The CDR3 consists of 13 residues. CDR1 MNHNY and CDR2 SVGAGI come from the germline V gene (reference sequence). The CDR3 loop is CASVRQGADEQYF. CDR3 nucleotide sequence: TGTGCCAGCGTGAGACAGGGGGCCGACGAGCAGTACTTC.

The chain recombines TRBV7-9 with TRBJ2-5; 7 bases line up with TRBD1. The length of the CDR3 is 14 residues. Germline lookup yields CDR1 SEHNR and CDR2 FQNEAQ (reference sequence). Trimming at V came to 5 bases and at J to 1 base, leaving 4 bases not matched to a gene. The CDR3 bases are TGTGCCAGCAGCGACGGGACAGTCCAAGAGACCCAGTACTTC. This gives the protein CASSDGTVQETQYF.